This T cell receptor beta chain was obtained from a study of regulatory T cells in long-lasting Graves disease. About the study: Graves' patients, diagnosed recently, had received antithyroid drugs under 3 months.

Construction of the TCR beta libraries employed iRepertoire HTBI primers in conjunction with Arm-PCR of CDR3 regions. TCRdb analysed the multiplex PCR reads with MiXCR anew, one entry per CDR3 protein. The sample holds 500,000 or so distinct CDR3 sequences; less than 15% are singletons and the top ten take approximately 15%. Time point specified: newly diagnosed GD, antithyroid drugs for less than 3 months. The TCR library used RNA extracted from PBMCs. At least ten counts were recorded for this clonotype. V dropped 5 bases and J dropped 0; count of bases not matched to a gene: 8. The CDR3 loop spans 16 amino acids. Germline assignment: CDR1 GTSNPN and CDR2 SVGIG (reference sequence). The sample also formed part of further work on T cells in Graves' hyperthyroidism and ophthalmopathy. From that study: HTBI primers were the set used in a first-round RT-PCR of the TCR CDR3.

The sample here was peripheral blood mononuclear cells (PBMCs), taken at new diagnosis, from a patient treated with antithyroid drugs. The receptor was isolated from a woman between 50 and 59 years old with Graves disease. The V call is TRBV30, the J call TRBJ1-3; 9 nucleotides agree with TRBD1. CDR3 in DNA: TGTGCCTGGCGTACCGGGACAGGGCTCTCTGGAAACACCATATATTTT. Translated, it gives CAWRTGTGLSGNTIYF.